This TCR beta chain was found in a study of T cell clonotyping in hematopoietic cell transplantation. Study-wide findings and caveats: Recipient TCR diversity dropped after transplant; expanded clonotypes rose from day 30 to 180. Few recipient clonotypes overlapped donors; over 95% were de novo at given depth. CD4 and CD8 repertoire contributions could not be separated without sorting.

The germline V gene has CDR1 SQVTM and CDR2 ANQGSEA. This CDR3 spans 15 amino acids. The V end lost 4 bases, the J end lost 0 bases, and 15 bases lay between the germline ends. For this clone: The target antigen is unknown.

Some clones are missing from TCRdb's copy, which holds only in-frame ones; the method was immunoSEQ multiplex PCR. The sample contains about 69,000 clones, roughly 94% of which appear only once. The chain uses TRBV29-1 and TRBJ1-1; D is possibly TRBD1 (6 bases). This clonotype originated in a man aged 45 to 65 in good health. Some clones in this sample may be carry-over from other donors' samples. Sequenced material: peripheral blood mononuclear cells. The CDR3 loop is CSVGERTVLNTEAFF. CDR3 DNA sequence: TGCAGCGTTGGGGAAAGGACAGTCTTGAACACTGAAGCTTTCTTT.